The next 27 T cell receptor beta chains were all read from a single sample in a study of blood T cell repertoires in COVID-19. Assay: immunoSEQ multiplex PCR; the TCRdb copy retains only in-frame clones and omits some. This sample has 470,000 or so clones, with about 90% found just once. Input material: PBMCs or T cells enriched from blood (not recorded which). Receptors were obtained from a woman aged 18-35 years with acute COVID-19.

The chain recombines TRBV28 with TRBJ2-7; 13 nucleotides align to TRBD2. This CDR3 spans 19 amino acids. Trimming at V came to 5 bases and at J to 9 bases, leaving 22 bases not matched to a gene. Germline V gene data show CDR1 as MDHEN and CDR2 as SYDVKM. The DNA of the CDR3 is TGTGCCAGCAGTATCAGAAAGCCCGGACTAGCGGGGGCTGAAACGGGGCAGTACTTC. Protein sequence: CASSIRKPGLAGAETGQYF.

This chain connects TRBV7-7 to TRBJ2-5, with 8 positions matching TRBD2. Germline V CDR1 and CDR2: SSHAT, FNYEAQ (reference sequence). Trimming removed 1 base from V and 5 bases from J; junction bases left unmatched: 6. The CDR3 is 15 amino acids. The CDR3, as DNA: TGTGCCAGCAGCTTAGAGGGGACTAGTGGCGAGACCCAGTACTTC. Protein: CASSLEGTSGETQYF.

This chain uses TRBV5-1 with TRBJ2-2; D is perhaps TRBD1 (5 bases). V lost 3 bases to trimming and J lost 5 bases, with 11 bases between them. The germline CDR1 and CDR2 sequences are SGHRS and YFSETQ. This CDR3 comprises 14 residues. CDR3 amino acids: CASSSQGVTGELFF. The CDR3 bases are TGCGCCAGCAGCTCTCAGGGTGTTACCGGGGAGCTGTTTTTT.

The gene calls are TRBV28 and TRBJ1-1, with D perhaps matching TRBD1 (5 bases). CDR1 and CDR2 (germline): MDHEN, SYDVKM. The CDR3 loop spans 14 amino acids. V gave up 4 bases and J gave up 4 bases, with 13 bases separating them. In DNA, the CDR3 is TGTGCCAGCAGTTCCCCGGGACTCCCCACTGAAGCTTTCTTT. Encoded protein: CASSSPGLPTEAFF.

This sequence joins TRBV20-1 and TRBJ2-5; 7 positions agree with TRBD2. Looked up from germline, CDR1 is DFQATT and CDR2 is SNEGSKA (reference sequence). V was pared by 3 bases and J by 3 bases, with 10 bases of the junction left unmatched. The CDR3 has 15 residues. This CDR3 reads CSASGSRGTEETQYF. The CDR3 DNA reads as TGCAGTGCTAGTGGTTCGCGGGGGACCGAAGAGACCCAGTACTTC.

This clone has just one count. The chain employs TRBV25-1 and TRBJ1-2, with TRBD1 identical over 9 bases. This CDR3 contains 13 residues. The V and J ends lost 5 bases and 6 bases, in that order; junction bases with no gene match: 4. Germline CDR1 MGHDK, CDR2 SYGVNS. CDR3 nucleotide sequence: TGTGCCAGCAGTTCACAGGGGGCGAATGGCTACACCTTC. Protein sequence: CASSSQGANGYTF.

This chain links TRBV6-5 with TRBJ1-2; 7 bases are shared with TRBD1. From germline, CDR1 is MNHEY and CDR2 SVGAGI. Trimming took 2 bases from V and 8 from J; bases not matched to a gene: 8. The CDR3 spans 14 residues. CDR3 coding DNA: TGTGCCAGCAGTTACGGGGGGACAGTTGGCGGCTACACCTTC. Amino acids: CASSYGGTVGGYTF.

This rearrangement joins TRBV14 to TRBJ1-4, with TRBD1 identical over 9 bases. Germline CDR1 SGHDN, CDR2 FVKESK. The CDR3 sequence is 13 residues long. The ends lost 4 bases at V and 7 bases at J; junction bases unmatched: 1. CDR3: CASSRDRAEKLFF. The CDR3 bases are TGTGCCAGCAGCCGGGACAGGGCTGAAAAACTGTTTTTT.

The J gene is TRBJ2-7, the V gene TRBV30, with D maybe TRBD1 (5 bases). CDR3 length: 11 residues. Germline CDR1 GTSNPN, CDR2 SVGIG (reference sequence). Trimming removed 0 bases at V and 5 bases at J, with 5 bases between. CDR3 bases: TGTGCCTGGAGTGTACAGGACGAGCAGTACTTC. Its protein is CAWSVQDEQYF.

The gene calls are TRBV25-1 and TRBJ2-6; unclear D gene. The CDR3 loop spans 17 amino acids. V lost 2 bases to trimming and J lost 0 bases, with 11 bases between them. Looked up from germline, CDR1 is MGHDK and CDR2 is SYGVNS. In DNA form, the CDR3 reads TGTGCCAGCAGTGAAATTGGGCTTGCCTCTGGGGCCAACGTCCTGACTTTC. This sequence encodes CASSEIGLASGANVLTF.

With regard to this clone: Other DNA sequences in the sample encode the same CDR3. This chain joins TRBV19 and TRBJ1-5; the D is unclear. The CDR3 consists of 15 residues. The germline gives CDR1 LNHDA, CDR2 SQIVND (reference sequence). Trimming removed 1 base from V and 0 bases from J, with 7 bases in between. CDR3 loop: CASSIVRDSNQPQHF. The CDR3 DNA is TGTGCCAGTAGTATAGTCCGGGATAGCAATCAGCCCCAGCATTTT.

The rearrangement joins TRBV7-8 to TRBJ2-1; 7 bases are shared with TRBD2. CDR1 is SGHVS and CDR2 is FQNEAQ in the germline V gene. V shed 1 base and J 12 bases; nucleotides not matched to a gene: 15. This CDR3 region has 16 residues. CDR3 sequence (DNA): TGTGCCAGCAGCTTAGGGGAGGGGCTAGCGTCTGGATGGCAGTTCTTC. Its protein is CASSLGEGLASGWQFF.

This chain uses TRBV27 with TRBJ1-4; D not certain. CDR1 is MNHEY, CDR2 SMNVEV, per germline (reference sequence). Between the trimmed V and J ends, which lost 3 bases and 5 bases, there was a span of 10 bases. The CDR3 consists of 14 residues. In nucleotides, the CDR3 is TGTGCCAGCAGTTTGGCGGCACGCAATGAAAAACTGTTTTTT. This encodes CASSLAARNEKLFF.

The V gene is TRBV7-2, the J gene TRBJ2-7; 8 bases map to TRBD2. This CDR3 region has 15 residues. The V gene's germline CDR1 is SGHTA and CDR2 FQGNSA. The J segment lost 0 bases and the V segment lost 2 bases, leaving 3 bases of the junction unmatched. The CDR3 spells CASSLRSGSSYEQYF. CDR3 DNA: TGTGCCAGCAGCTTAAGAAGCGGGAGCTCCTACGAGCAGTACTTC.

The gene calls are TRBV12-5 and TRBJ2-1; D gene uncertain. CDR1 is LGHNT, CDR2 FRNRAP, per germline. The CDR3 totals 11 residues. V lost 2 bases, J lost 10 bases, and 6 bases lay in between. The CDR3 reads CASGLIQEQFF. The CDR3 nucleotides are TGTGCTAGTGGTTTGATCCAAGAGCAGTTCTTC.

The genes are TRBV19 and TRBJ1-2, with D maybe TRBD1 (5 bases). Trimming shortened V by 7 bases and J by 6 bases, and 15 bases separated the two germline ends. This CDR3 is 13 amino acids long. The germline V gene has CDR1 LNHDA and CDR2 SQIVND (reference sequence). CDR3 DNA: TGTGCCAGTATTATCCAGGGCAGGGATGGCTACACCTTC. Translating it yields CASIIQGRDGYTF.

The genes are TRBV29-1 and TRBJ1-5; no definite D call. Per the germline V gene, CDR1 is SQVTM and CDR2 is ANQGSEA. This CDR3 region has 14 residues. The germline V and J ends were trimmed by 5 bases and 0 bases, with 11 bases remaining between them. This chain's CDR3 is CSVKTGYSNQPQHF. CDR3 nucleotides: TGCAGCGTTAAGACGGGTTATAGCAATCAGCCCCAGCATTTT.

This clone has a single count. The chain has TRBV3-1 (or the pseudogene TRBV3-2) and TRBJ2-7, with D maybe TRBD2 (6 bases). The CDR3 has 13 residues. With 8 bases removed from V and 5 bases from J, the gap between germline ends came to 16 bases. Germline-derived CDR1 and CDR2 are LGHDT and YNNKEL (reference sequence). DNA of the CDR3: TGTGCCAGCGGGACTCTCGGAAATCACGAGCAGTACTTC. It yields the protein CASGTLGNHEQYF.

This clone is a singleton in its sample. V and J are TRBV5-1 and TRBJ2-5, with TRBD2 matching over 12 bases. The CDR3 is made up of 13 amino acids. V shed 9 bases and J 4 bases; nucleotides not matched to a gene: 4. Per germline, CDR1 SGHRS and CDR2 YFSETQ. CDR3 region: CATSTSGGETQYF. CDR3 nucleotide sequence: TGCGCCACCTCGACTAGCGGGGGAGAGACCCAGTACTTC.

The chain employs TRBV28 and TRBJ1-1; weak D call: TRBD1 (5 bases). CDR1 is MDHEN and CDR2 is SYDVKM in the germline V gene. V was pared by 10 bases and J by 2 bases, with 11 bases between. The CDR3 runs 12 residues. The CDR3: CAIIDSNTEAFF. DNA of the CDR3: TGTGCCATTATCGACAGCAACACTGAAGCTTTCTTT.

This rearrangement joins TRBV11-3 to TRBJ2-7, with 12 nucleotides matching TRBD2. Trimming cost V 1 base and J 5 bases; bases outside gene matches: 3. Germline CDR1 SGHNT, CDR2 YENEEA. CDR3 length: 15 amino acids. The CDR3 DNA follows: TGTGCCAGCAGCTTAGGGACTAGCGGGACGGACGAGCAGTACTTC. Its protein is CASSLGTSGTDEQYF.

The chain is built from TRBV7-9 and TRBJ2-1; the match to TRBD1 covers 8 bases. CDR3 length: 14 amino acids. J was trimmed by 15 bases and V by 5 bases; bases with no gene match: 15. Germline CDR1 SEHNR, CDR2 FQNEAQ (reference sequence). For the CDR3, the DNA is TGTGCCAGCAGCCCGTCCCGGGACAGGCCCGGGGCGTTCTTC. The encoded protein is CASSPSRDRPGAFF.

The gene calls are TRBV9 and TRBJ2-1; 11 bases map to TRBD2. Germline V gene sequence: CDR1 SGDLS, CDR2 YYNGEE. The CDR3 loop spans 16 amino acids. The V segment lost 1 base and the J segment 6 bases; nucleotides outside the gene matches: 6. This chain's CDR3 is CASSVLAGGTSNEQFF. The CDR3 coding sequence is TGTGCCAGCAGCGTACTAGCGGGGGGCACTTCCAATGAGCAGTTCTTC.

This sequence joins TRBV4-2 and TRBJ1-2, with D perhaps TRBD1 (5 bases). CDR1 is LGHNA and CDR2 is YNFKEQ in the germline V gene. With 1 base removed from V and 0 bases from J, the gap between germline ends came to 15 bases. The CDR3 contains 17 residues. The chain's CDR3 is CASSQAVGGHTNYGYTF. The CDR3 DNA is TGTGCCAGCAGCCAAGCGGTGGGCGGACACACTAACTATGGCTACACCTTC.

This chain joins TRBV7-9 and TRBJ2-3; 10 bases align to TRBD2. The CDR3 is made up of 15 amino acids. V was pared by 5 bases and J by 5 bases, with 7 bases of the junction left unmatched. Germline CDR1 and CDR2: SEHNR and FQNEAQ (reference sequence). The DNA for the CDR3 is TGTGCCAGCAGCCACGAAGTAGCGGGAGGAGATACGCAGTATTTT. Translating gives CASSHEVAGGDTQYF.

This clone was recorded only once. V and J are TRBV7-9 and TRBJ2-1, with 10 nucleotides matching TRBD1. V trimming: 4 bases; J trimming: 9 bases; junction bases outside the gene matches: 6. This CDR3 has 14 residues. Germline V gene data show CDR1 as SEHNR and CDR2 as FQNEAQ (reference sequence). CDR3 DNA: TGTGCCAGCAGCTCCACCGGGGACAGGGGTGAGCAGTTCTTC. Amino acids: CASSSTGDRGEQFF. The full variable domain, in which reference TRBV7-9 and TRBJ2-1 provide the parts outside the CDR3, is DTGVSQNPRHKITKRGQNVTFRCDPISEHNRLYWYRQTLGQGPEFLTYFQNEAQLEKSRLLSDRFSAERPKGSFSTLEIQRTEQGDSAMYLCASSSTGDRGEQFFGPGTRLTVL.

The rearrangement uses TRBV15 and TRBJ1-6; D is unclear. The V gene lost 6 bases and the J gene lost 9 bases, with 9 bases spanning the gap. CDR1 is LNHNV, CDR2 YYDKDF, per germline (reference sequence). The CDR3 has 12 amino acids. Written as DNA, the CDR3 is TGTGCCACCAGGAGTGTCATTTCACCCCTCCACTTT. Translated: CATRSVISPLHF.